A single sample is the source of the 32 T cell receptor beta chains below, sequenced in a study of T cell changes during pregnancy in multiple sclerosis. The data were produced by immunoSEQ multiplex PCR, yet TCRdb's version contains in-frame clones alone and is incomplete. The sample consists of 60,000 to 75,000 clones, roughly nine tenths of them appearing once. The source material was peripheral blood, sampled after pregnancy. These receptors were taken from a female donor with multiple sclerosis, enrolled in a pregnancy study.

The chain carries TRBV6-4 and TRBJ2-1; no firm D call. V lost 0 bases to trimming and J lost 7 bases, with 7 bases between them. Germline V gene sequence: CDR1 MRHNA, CDR2 SNTAGT. The CDR3 runs to 13 residues. This CDR3 is CASSDSEQNEQFF. CDR3 in DNA: TGTGCCAGCAGTGACTCGGAGCAGAATGAGCAGTTCTTC.

The gene calls are TRBV5-1 and TRBJ1-3, with TRBD1 as a possible D gene (5 bases). The CDR3 is 15 residues long. The V and J ends lost 3 bases and 0 bases respectively, with 10 bases between them. CDR1 and CDR2 from the germline V gene are SGHRS and YFSETQ. The CDR3 loop reads CASSSGGSSGNTIYF. CDR3 nucleotide sequence: TGCGCCAGCAGCTCGGGGGGTTCCTCTGGAAACACCATATATTTT.

The table lists this clone with a count of one. This rearrangement joins TRBV4-1 to TRBJ2-3; 11 bases fit TRBD2. This CDR3 comprises 15 residues. Germline V gives CDR1 MGHRA, CDR2 YSYEKL. The ends lost 3 bases at V and 3 bases at J; junction bases unmatched: 2. The CDR3 sequence is CASSHGTSGTDTQYF. The CDR3 DNA reads TGCGCCAGCAGCCACGGGACTAGCGGAACAGATACGCAGTATTTT.

V and J are TRBV2 and TRBJ2-2, with D possibly TRBD2 on 5 matching bases. The CDR3 runs to 14 residues. V lost 6 bases, J lost 5 bases, and 13 bases lay in between. The germline V gene encodes CDR1 SNHLY and CDR2 FYNNEI. The DNA of the CDR3 is TGTGCCAGCAGCCCCGCCTCGGGGACCGGGGAGCTGTTTTTT. The encoded protein is CASSPASGTGELFF.

This clone was recorded a few times. V usage is TRBV6-5 and J usage is TRBJ1-3, with D hard to call. Per the germline V gene, CDR1 is MNHEY and CDR2 is SVGAGI. The V and J ends lost 0 bases and 3 bases respectively, with 9 bases between them. The CDR3 extends over 15 amino acids. The DNA of the CDR3 is TGTGCCAGCAGTTACTCGAGCTTTGATGGAAACACCATATATTTT. This gives the protein CASSYSSFDGNTIYF.

The genes are TRBV4-1 and TRBJ2-6, with TRBD1 matching over 7 bases. The CDR3 has 18 residues. V trimming: 0 bases; J trimming: 0 bases; junction bases outside the gene matches: 5. CDR1 MGHRA and CDR2 YSYEKL come from the germline V gene. CDR3 nucleotide sequence: TGCGCCAGCAGCCAAGATGGACAGGCCATCTCTGGGGCCAACGTCCTGACTTTC. Protein: CASSQDGQAISGANVLTF.

A single count supports this clone. The chain combines TRBV18 with TRBJ1-1, with 7 bases aligning to TRBD1. J lost 6 bases, V lost 6 bases, and 16 bases had no gene match. The CDR3 has 16 amino acids. CDR1 is KGHSH, CDR2 LQKENI, per germline. Written as DNA, the CDR3 is TGTGCCAGCTCCACCAGGCGGGACAGAATTCCTGCTGAAGCTTTCTTT. Its protein is CASSTRRDRIPAEAFF.

The chain links TRBV19 to TRBJ2-1; TRBD2 aligns across 14 bases. V was clipped by 3 bases and J by 7 bases; unmatched bases: 5. Germline CDR1 LNHDA, CDR2 SQIVND (reference sequence). This CDR3 comprises 16 residues. CDR3 coding DNA: TGTGCCAGTAGTATGGGACTAGCGGGAGTTGGTAATGAGCAGTTCTTC. Translation gives CASSMGLAGVGNEQFF.

The genes are TRBV18 and TRBJ1-1; TRBD1 is a possible D gene (5 bases). Trimming cost V 1 base and J 1 base, with 7 bases left between them. Germline V lookup: CDR1 KGHSH, CDR2 LQKENI. CDR3 length equals 14 residues. The CDR3 sequence is CASSPLRENTEAFF. CDR3 coding DNA: TGTGCCAGCTCACCACTCAGGGAGAACACTGAAGCTTTCTTT.

This chain joins TRBV9 and TRBJ1-2; the match to TRBD1 covers 11 bases. V shed 2 bases and J 3 bases; nucleotides not matched to a gene: 0. The germline gives CDR1 SGDLS, CDR2 YYNGEE. CDR3 length equals 14 residues. The CDR3 loop reads CASSVGQGDYGYTF. CDR3 sequence (DNA): TGTGCCAGCAGCGTGGGACAGGGGGACTATGGCTACACCTTC.

About this clone itself: At one end the junction does not follow the germline gene, possibly because of a read error. This sequence joins TRBV4-3 and TRBJ1-2, with 8 bases fitting TRBD1. This CDR3 has 13 amino acids. Germline V gene data show CDR1 as LGHNA and CDR2 as YSLEER. The CDR3 region is CASSQGDPTGAVF. CDR3 in DNA: TGCGCCAGCAGCCAAGGGGACCCGACAGGGGCTGTCTTC.

The gene calls are TRBV19 and TRBJ1-1; D is unclear. Trimming took 2 bases from V and 1 from J, leaving 8 bases between them. Germline V CDR1 and CDR2: LNHDA, SQIVND (reference sequence). There are 14 residues in the CDR3. In DNA, the CDR3 is TGTGCCAGTAGTATACAGGTCGCGAACACTGAAGCTTTCTTT. Translation gives CASSIQVANTEAFF.

The chain employs TRBV5-1 and TRBJ2-7; D possibly corresponds to TRBD1 (6 bases). Germline V gene sequence: CDR1 SGHRS, CDR2 YFSETQ. V dropped 5 bases and J dropped 0 bases, with 12 bases sitting between them. The CDR3 is 14 residues long. The CDR3 DNA follows: TGCGCCAGCAGTCTGCGGACAGACTCCTACGAGCAGTACTTC. It encodes CASSLRTDSYEQYF.

The chain links TRBV7-8 to TRBJ2-1, with TRBD2 matching 7 bases. The germline V gene has CDR1 SGHVS and CDR2 FQNEAQ. Germline trimming cut 5 bases from V and 9 bases from J; bases unmatched to any gene: 13. CDR3 length: 15 residues. The CDR3 bases are TGTGCCAGCAGCGTCAGCGGGACGGGGTTCGGTGAGCAGTTCTTC. It specifies CASSVSGTGFGEQFF.

The rearrangement links TRBV28 to TRBJ1-2, with 7 nucleotides matching TRBD1. V was pared by 7 bases and J by 4 bases, with 6 bases of the junction left unmatched. The CDR3 length is 13 residues. Germline V CDR1 and CDR2: MDHEN, SYDVKM. This chain's CDR3 is CASTPDRVYGYTF. The CDR3 DNA sequence: TGTGCCAGCACCCCAGACAGGGTCTATGGCTACACCTTC.

This chain joins TRBV2 and TRBJ2-1; D might be TRBD2 (5 bases). Trimming left V 5 bases short and J 0 bases short, with 11 bases between. Per germline, CDR1 SNHLY and CDR2 FYNNEI. The CDR3 totals 15 residues. CDR3 DNA sequence: TGTGCCAGCAGTCTCACTGGGAGCTCCTACAATGAGCAGTTCTTC. Its translation: CASSLTGSSYNEQFF.

The J gene is TRBJ2-7, the V gene TRBV4-1; tentatively, D is TRBD2 (5 bases). V was clipped by 1 base and J by 1 base, with 11 bases between them. CDR3 size: 15 residues. Germline CDR1 is MGHRA and CDR2 is YSYEKL. CDR3 bases: TGCGCCAGCAGCCAAGCTGCGGCGGGTTCCTACGAGCAGTACTTC. Translating gives CASSQAAAGSYEQYF.

V and J are TRBV18 and TRBJ1-1; TRBD1 might be the D (5 bases). Germline-derived CDR1 and CDR2 are KGHSH and LQKENI. V dropped 4 bases and J dropped 4 bases, with 13 bases sitting between them. CDR3 length equals 14 residues. The CDR3 region has the DNA TGTGCCAGCTCACTAGGGGAAGGCGGCACTGAAGCTTTCTTT. This translates into CASSLGEGGTEAFF.

The V call is TRBV7-3, the J call TRBJ2-7; the match to TRBD1 covers 7 bases. CDR1 and CDR2 (germline): SGHTA, FQGTGA. The CDR3 runs 13 residues. The V gene end was trimmed by 6 bases and the J gene end by 3 bases; junction bases not matched to a gene: 5. CDR3 residues: CASSPTGSYEQYF. CDR3 bases: TGTGCCAGCAGTCCGACAGGGAGCTACGAGCAGTACTTC.

The chain is built from TRBV6-4 and TRBJ2-1; 9 nucleotides match TRBD2. J gave up 8 bases and V 6 bases, and 8 bases lay outside the gene matches. The CDR3 is 14 residues long. Germline CDR1 MRHNA, CDR2 SNTAGT. In DNA form, the CDR3 reads TGTGCCAGCAGAGCTAGCGGGGTTTTGGATGAGCAGTTCTTC. Encoded protein: CASRASGVLDEQFF.

The chain combines TRBV18 with TRBJ1-4, with TRBD1 identical over 9 bases. The CDR3 is 16 amino acids. Germline lookup yields CDR1 KGHSH and CDR2 LQKENI. The junction had 10 bases not matched to a gene; V was cut back by 3 bases and J by 8 bases. Written as DNA, the CDR3 is TGTGCCAGCTCACCGCAGACACAGGGGGCGCAGGAAAAACTGTTTTTT. As protein: CASSPQTQGAQEKLFF.

Only one count was recorded for this clone. The rearrangement links TRBV29-1 to TRBJ1-4; 7 bases match TRBD1. This CDR3 has 15 residues. Trimming cost V 2 bases and J 5 bases; bases outside gene matches: 8. Germline V gene sequence: CDR1 SQVTM, CDR2 ANQGSEA. The CDR3 reads CSVESAGGSNEKLFF. The CDR3 DNA sequence: TGCAGCGTTGAATCGGCAGGGGGGTCAAATGAAAAACTGTTTTTT. Complete variable domain (other parts from reference TRBV29-1 and TRBJ1-4): SAVISQKPSRDICQRGTSLTIQCQVDSQVTMMFWYRQQPGQSLTLIATANQGSEATYESGFVIDKFPISRPNLTFSTLTVSNMSPEDSSIYLCSVESAGGSNEKLFFGSGTQLSVL.

V and J are TRBV5-6 and TRBJ2-3, with 10 positions matching TRBD2. V lost 0 bases to trimming and J lost 4 bases; unmatched junction nucleotides: 14. The CDR3 runs 19 residues. Germline CDR1 SGHDT, CDR2 YYEEEE. The CDR3 sequence is CASSLESWASGSEADTQYF. Here the CDR3 DNA reads TGTGCCAGCAGCTTGGAATCTTGGGCTAGCGGGAGCGAGGCAGATACGCAGTATTTT.

V and J are TRBV19 and TRBJ2-2; D is uncertain. Germline lookup yields CDR1 LNHDA and CDR2 SQIVND (reference sequence). The ends were cut back, 6 bases at V and 4 bases at J, with 18 bases in the middle. This CDR3 region has 16 residues. The CDR3 protein is CASSRRREELTGELFF. For the CDR3, the DNA is TGTGCCAGTAGCCGGCGCCGTGAGGAACTCACCGGGGAGCTGTTTTTT.

The V and J genes are TRBV7-9 and TRBJ2-7, with 8 positions matching TRBD2. V lost 0 bases, J lost 5 bases, and 6 bases stayed unmatched. This CDR3 spans 15 amino acids. Germline-derived CDR1 and CDR2 are SEHNR and FQNEAQ (reference sequence). This CDR3 reads CASSLASGSAHEQYF. The DNA for the CDR3 is TGTGCCAGCAGCTTAGCGAGCGGGAGCGCCCACGAGCAGTACTTC.

The chain links TRBV6-6 to TRBJ2-2; D perhaps matches TRBD1 (6 bases). V lost 5 bases and J lost 4, with 8 bases in between. The length of the CDR3 is 13 residues. Germline loops: CDR1 MNHNY, CDR2 SVGAGI (reference sequence). The CDR3: CASSQDSTGELFF. The CDR3 nucleotides are TGTGCCAGCAGTCAGGACAGCACCGGGGAGCTGTTTTTT.

This rearrangement joins TRBV5-4 to TRBJ2-3; 9 nucleotides align to TRBD2. The germline V gene has CDR1 SGHNT and CDR2 YYREEE (reference sequence). Losses at the gene ends were 2 bases for V and 2 bases for J; bases not matched to a gene: 9. This CDR3 has 17 residues. CDR3 sequence (DNA): TGTGCCAGCAGCTTCTCGGTGCTAGCGGGATTCACAGATACGCAGTATTTT. It yields the protein CASSFSVLAGFTDTQYF. The full variable domain, its missing parts supplied by reference TRBV5-4 and TRBJ2-3, is ETGVTQSPTHLIKTRGQQVTLRCSSQSGHNTVSWYQQALGQGPQFIFQYYREEENGRGNFPPRFSGLQFPNYSSELNVNALELDDSALYLCASSFSVLAGFTDTQYFGPGTRLTVL.

The CDR3 spells CASSLEVAGGPFYNEQFF. For the CDR3, the DNA is TGCGCCAGCAGCTTAGAGGTAGCGGGAGGGCCTTTCTACAATGAGCAGTTCTTC. The J gene is TRBJ2-1, the V gene TRBV5-1, with 11 bases identical to TRBD2. The germline V gene encodes CDR1 SGHRS and CDR2 YFSETQ. The CDR3 has 18 residues. J gave up 3 bases and V 2 bases, and 10 bases lay outside the gene matches. Variable domain in full (rest from reference TRBV5-1 and TRBJ2-1): KAGVTQTPRYLIKTRGQQVTLSCSPISGHRSVSWYQQTPGQGLQFLFEYFSETQRNKGNFPGRFSGRQFSNSRSEMNVSTLELGDSALYLCASSLEVAGGPFYNEQFFGPGTRLTVL.

This chain joins TRBV5-1 and TRBJ2-2; TRBD2 is a possible D gene (6 bases). This CDR3 has 15 residues. Trimming left V 3 bases short and J 4 bases short, with 13 bases between. Germline CDR1 SGHRS, CDR2 YFSETQ. CDR3 in amino acids: CASSSGVRATGELFF. The CDR3 DNA follows: TGCGCCAGCAGCTCGGGAGTAAGAGCCACCGGGGAGCTGTTTTTT.

In nucleotides, the CDR3 is TGTGCCAGCAGCTCGGGAGCGGGAGGCACAGATACGCAGTATTTT. The encoded protein is CASSSGAGGTDTQYF. The chain links TRBV5-4 to TRBJ2-3; 8 bases fit TRBD2. Germline loops: CDR1 SGHNT, CDR2 YYREEE (reference sequence). J gave up 1 base and V 3 bases, and 4 bases lay outside the gene matches. The CDR3 loop spans 15 amino acids.

The genes are TRBV19 and TRBJ2-3, with 10 bases lining up with TRBD1. The trim removed 4 bases at V and 4 bases at J, leaving 8 bases unmatched. This CDR3 has 16 amino acids. Per the germline V gene, CDR1 is LNHDA and CDR2 is SQIVND (reference sequence). The CDR3 spells CASSRGGTGVADTQYF. In nucleotides, the CDR3 is TGTGCCAGTAGTAGAGGCGGGACAGGGGTGGCAGATACGCAGTATTTT.

The V gene is TRBV13, the J gene TRBJ2-1; 7 bases fit TRBD1. With 1 base clipped from V and 7 bases from J, the junction kept 4 bases outside the gene matches. The V gene's germline CDR1 is PRHDT and CDR2 FYEKMQ (reference sequence). This CDR3 comprises 14 residues. The CDR3 DNA reads TGTGCCAGCAGCTTAGAGAGGGGGCTGAATGAGCAGTTCTTC. The encoded protein is CASSLERGLNEQFF.